The 21 T cell receptor beta chains reported below all come from one sample, sequenced in a study of T cells after yellow fever vaccination. TCRdb reanalysed the 5' RACE reads using MiXCR and keeps one entry per CDR3 protein. The sample has some 300,000 distinct CDR3 sequences, around 8.6% seen once. The specimen comprised CD4+ T cells sorted from PBMCs, sampled 5 days after the yellow fever booster vaccination. These receptors originate from a man younger than 35 who received the YFV17D yellow fever vaccine.

This chain links TRBV3-1 with TRBJ2-3; 7 bases are a match to TRBD1. CDR1 and CDR2 from the germline V gene are LGHDT and YNNKEL (reference sequence). This CDR3 has 14 residues. V lost 4 bases to trimming and J lost 4 bases; unmatched junction nucleotides: 5. CDR3 sequence (DNA): TGTGCCAGCAGCCGGCTACAGGGGCCAGATACGCAGTATTTT. This encodes CASSRLQGPDTQYF.

A few counts support this clonotype. The rearrangement links TRBV6-5 to TRBJ1-1; D is ambiguous. This CDR3 has 14 amino acids. Germline loops: CDR1 MNHEY, CDR2 SVGAGI. V shed 0 bases and J shed 3 bases, with 8 bases lying between them. Here the CDR3 reads CASSYSMPDTEAFF. CDR3 bases: TGTGCCAGCAGTTACTCGATGCCAGACACTGAAGCTTTCTTT.

This clonotype has just a few counts. The chain has TRBV11-2 and TRBJ2-3; TRBD1 might be the D (5 bases). Germline CDR1 reads SGHAT; CDR2 reads FQNNGV. This CDR3 spans 13 amino acids. The V end lost 1 base, the J end lost 4 bases, and 6 bases lay between the germline ends. The CDR3 region is CASSLVQADTQYF. CDR3 in DNA: TGTGCCAGCAGCTTAGTACAGGCAGATACGCAGTATTTT.

This clonotype was counted a few times. A read error may produce the germline difference seen at one junction end. The rearrangement links TRBV7-7 to TRBJ2-5; D may be TRBD1 (5 bases). Germline V gene data show CDR1 as SSHAT and CDR2 as FNYEAQ (reference sequence). CDR3 length: 15 amino acids. The CDR3 DNA sequence: TGTGCTAGCAGCTCCTACACCACGGCAGGGGAGACCCAGTACTTC. This codes for CASSSYTTAGETQYF.

The chain is built from TRBV5-6 and TRBJ2-1; D not certain. The CDR3 consists of 12 residues. Germline V gives CDR1 SGHDT, CDR2 YYEEEE. The germline V and J ends were trimmed by 4 bases and 8 bases, with 10 bases remaining between them. As DNA, the CDR3 is TGTGCCAGCAGCCTGCAGAAAGATGAGCAGTTCTTC. Protein sequence: CASSLQKDEQFF. The entire variable domain, with the rest obtained from reference TRBV5-6 and TRBJ2-1, is as follows: DAGVTQSPTHLIKTRGQQVTLRCSPKSGHDTVSWYQQALGQGPQFIFQYYEEEERQRGNFPDRFSGHQFPNYSSELNVNALLLGDSALYLCASSLQKDEQFFGPGTRLTVL.

The chain carries TRBV2 and TRBJ1-2, with D possibly TRBD1 on 6 matching bases. Between the trimmed V and J ends, which lost 6 bases and 3 bases, there was a span of 14 bases. Germline V lookup: CDR1 SNHLY, CDR2 FYNNEI. The CDR3 length is 14 residues. CDR3: CASSQRTADYGYTF. In DNA, the CDR3 is TGTGCCAGCAGCCAACGGACAGCCGACTATGGCTACACCTTC.

The chain combines TRBV12-3 or TRBV12-4 with TRBJ1-4; D is undetermined. Trimming took off 5 bases at V and 3 bases at J, with 7 bases between the two ends. The CDR3 runs 13 residues. CDR3 DNA: TGTGCCAGCAGTGGAACAGCTAATGAAAAACTGTTTTTT. It is translated as CASSGTANEKLFF.

The V and J genes are TRBV29-1 and TRBJ1-2; TRBD1 matches at 7 bases. Germline assignment: CDR1 SQVTM and CDR2 ANQGSEA. V was clipped by 4 bases and J by 6 bases; unmatched bases: 5. The CDR3 covers 12 residues. CDR3 region: CSVVKGTDGYTF. In DNA, the CDR3 is TGCAGCGTTGTAAAAGGGACAGATGGCTACACCTTC.

This clonotype occurred a few times. The J gene is TRBJ2-3, the V gene TRBV12-3 or TRBV12-4; weak D call: TRBD2 (6 bases). This CDR3 region has 15 residues. V was clipped by 5 bases and J by 4 bases, with 16 bases between them. CDR3 region: CASSAGGVIADTQYF. The CDR3 DNA reads TGTGCCAGCAGTGCCGGCGGGGTGATCGCAGATACGCAGTATTTT.

The V gene is TRBV4-1, the J gene TRBJ2-1; 8 nucleotides agree with TRBD1. The V gene's germline CDR1 is MGHRA and CDR2 YSYEKL. Losses at the gene ends were 4 bases for V and 7 bases for J; bases not matched to a gene: 12. This CDR3 contains 16 residues. This CDR3 reads CASSRPGTGSGNEQFF. CDR3 sequence (DNA): TGCGCCAGCAGCCGCCCCGGGACAGGTTCTGGAAATGAGCAGTTCTTC.

This clonotype was seen ten or more times. The chain carries TRBV5-6 and TRBJ2-6; no definite D call. This CDR3 contains 11 residues. Germline V gene sequence: CDR1 SGHDT, CDR2 YYEEEE. V lost 0 bases to trimming and J lost 8 bases, with 0 bases between them. CDR3 bases: TGTGCCAGCAGCTTGGCCAACGTCCTGACTTTC. This translates into CASSLANVLTF.

This clonotype has only a few counts. The CDR3 DNA reads as TGTGCCAGCAGCGTAGCTAGCGGGGGACAAGAGACCCAGTACTTC. Its translation: CASSVASGGQETQYF. V and J are TRBV9 and TRBJ2-5; the match to TRBD2 covers 10 bases. This CDR3 is built from 15 residues. The junction had 1 base not matched to a gene; V was cut back by 0 bases and J by 2 bases. Germline V gene data show CDR1 as SGDLS and CDR2 as YYNGEE.

This clonotype appeared a few times. CDR3 nucleotide sequence: TGTGCCAGCAGCGCCACAGGGGCCCAGCCCCAGCATTTT. Translated: CASSATGAQPQHF. The rearrangement uses TRBV7-8 and TRBJ1-5; TRBD1 matches at 7 bases. V shed 5 bases, J shed 7 bases, and the junction held 5 bases outside the gene matches. Germline CDR1 is SGHVS and CDR2 is FQNEAQ. The CDR3 has 13 amino acids. Full variable domain (missing parts from reference TRBV7-8 and TRBJ1-5): GAGVSQSPRYKVAKRGQDVALRCDPISGHVSLFWYQQALGQGPEFLTYFQNEAQLDKSGLPSDRFFAERPEGSVSTLKIQRTQQEDSAVYLCASSATGAQPQHFGDGTRLSIL.

The chain uses TRBV6-5 and TRBJ2-2; 12 bases align to TRBD2. Per the germline V gene, CDR1 is MNHEY and CDR2 is SVGAGI. This CDR3 region has 16 residues. V was clipped by 6 bases and J by 4 bases; unmatched bases: 6. As DNA, the CDR3 is TGTGCCAGCAGGCTGCTAGCGGGGGGGCCCACCGGGGAGCTGTTTTTT. As protein: CASRLLAGGPTGELFF.

This clonotype was seen a few times. The final CDR3 position lacks the conserved phenylalanine or tryptophan, pointing to a likely read error. The V gene is TRBV5-5, the J gene TRBJ1-3; D might be TRBD1 (6 bases). CDR1 and CDR2 (germline): SGHKS, YYEKEE (reference sequence). Trimming pared 2 bases from V and 0 bases from J, leaving 12 bases between. The CDR3 runs to 16 residues. CDR3 residues: CASSLGQTSSGNTIYI. CDR3 in DNA: TGTGCCAGCAGCTTAGGACAGACGAGCTCTGGAAACACCATATATATT.

This clonotype was counted ten times or more. V and J are TRBV24-1 and TRBJ1-5; 9 nucleotides align to TRBD1. CDR1 is KGHDR and CDR2 is SFDVKD in the germline V gene. V was pared by 7 bases and J by 11 bases, with 11 bases of the junction left unmatched. This CDR3 has 14 residues. The CDR3 DNA sequence: TGTGCCACCAGCCACCGGGACAGGGAGGGAACCCAGCATTTT. Translating gives CATSHRDREGTQHF.

V is TRBV5-1 and J is TRBJ1-1; D call uncertain. Germline V gives CDR1 SGHRS, CDR2 YFSETQ. The V end was cut by 3 bases, the J end by 3 bases, with 9 bases between. The CDR3 contains 13 residues. The CDR3 nucleotides are TGCGCCAGCAGCTCCTCGGGGTACACTGAAGCTTTCTTT. Translating it yields CASSSSGYTEAFF.

This clonotype has at least ten counts. The chain is built from TRBV7-3 and TRBJ1-1; maybe TRBD1 (5 bases). Per germline, CDR1 SGHTA and CDR2 FQGTGA. The CDR3 loop spans 16 amino acids. V lost 6 bases and J lost 4, with 21 bases in between. CDR3: CASRPPEGTWITEAFF. CDR3 sequence (DNA): TGTGCCAGCAGGCCCCCTGAAGGGACGTGGATCACTGAAGCTTTCTTT.

The chain recombines TRBV6-2 or TRBV6-3 with TRBJ1-1; 7 positions agree with TRBD1. CDR3 size: 14 residues. CDR1 MNHEY and CDR2 SVGEGT come from the germline V gene. V lost 2 bases, J lost 5 bases, and 5 bases stayed unmatched. The CDR3 DNA reads as TGTGCCAGCAGTTACGACGGGACAGCTACTGAAGCTTTCTTT. Translating gives CASSYDGTATEAFF.

This clonotype has more than one count but fewer than ten. The rearrangement links TRBV18 to TRBJ2-7, with D perhaps given as TRBD1 or TRBD2 (5 bases each). Germline V gene sequence: CDR1 KGHSH, CDR2 LQKENI. This CDR3 is built from 16 residues. The V gene lost 6 bases and the J gene lost 3 bases, with 21 bases spanning the gap. The CDR3 nucleotides read TGTGCCAGCTCTCCAAGGGCCGGGACGGGTGTCTACGAGCAGTACGTC. Protein: CASSPRAGTGVYEQYV.

The genes are TRBV12-3 or TRBV12-4 and TRBJ2-1; 9 nucleotides match TRBD2. The V gene end was trimmed by 3 bases and the J gene end by 10 bases; junction bases not matched to a gene: 13. This CDR3 has 16 amino acids. The CDR3 coding sequence is TGTGCCAGCAGTTTGAACGGCGGGGGGGCCTATGGGGAGCAGTTCTTC. Translated, it gives CASSLNGGGAYGEQFF.